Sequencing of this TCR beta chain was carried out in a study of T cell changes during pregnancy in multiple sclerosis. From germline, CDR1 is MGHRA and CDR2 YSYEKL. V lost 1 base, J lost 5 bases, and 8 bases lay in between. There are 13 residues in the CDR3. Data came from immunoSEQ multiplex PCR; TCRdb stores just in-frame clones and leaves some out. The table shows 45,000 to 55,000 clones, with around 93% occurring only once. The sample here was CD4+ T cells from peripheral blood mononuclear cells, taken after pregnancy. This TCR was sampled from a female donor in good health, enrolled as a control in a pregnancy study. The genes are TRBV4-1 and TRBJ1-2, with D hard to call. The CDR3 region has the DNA TGCGCCAGCAGCCAAGGATCGGGTTATGGCTACACCTTC. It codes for CASSQGSGYGYTF.